These 20 T cell receptor beta chains share one sample of origin, sequenced in a study of post-analysis software for immune sequencing data. Study-wide points: There were a few TRBV segments more frequent in patients than controls, and TRBV5-6, TRBV5-1 and TRBV20-1 were among them.

Every TCR beta cDNA library bore unique molecular identifiers. TCRdb itself ran the PCR reads through MiXCR, one entry per CDR3 protein. The table has some 690,000 distinct CDR3 sequences, around 64% seen once. The antigens of these receptors remain unknown. Sequencing was done on a sample of blood. These receptors were obtained from a girl aged 2 to 9 with multiple sclerosis.

The chain employs TRBV10-3 and TRBJ2-3, with TRBD2 identical over 7 bases. The CDR3 spans 14 residues. After removal of 6 bases from V and 2 bases from J, the junction contained 5 bases not matched to a gene. Germline CDR1 and CDR2: ENHRY and SYGVKD. The CDR3: CAIRREGPTDTQYF. CDR3 nucleotides: TGTGCCATCAGGAGGGAGGGGCCCACAGATACGCAGTATTTT.

This clonotype was found once. The chain joins TRBV12-3 or TRBV12-4 to TRBJ1-2; tentatively, D is TRBD1 (6 bases). The CDR3 runs to 13 residues. Trimming took 6 bases from V and 4 from J, leaving 12 bases between them. CDR3 region: CASRPGQTYGYTF. The CDR3, as DNA: TGTGCCAGCAGACCCGGACAGACCTATGGCTACACCTTC.

The J gene is TRBJ2-3, the V gene TRBV10-3, with 9 bases fitting TRBD2. There are 15 residues in the CDR3. In germline, CDR1 is ENHRY, CDR2 SYGVKD. Trimming cost V 0 bases and J 9 bases; bases outside gene matches: 7. The CDR3 here is CAISESTAGGGTQYF. Written as DNA, the CDR3 is TGTGCCATCAGTGAGTCGACAGCGGGAGGTGGGACGCAGTATTTT.

This clonotype was counted a single time. One end of the junction is discordant with germline, which a read error may explain. V usage is TRBV5-1 and J usage is TRBJ2-1; 13 nucleotides agree with TRBD2. There are 17 residues in the CDR3. CDR1 is SGHRS, CDR2 YFSETQ, per germline. The CDR3 protein is CASSDPGLAGFANGQFF. The CDR3 DNA sequence: TGCGCCAGCAGTGACCCGGGACTAGCGGGATTTGCCAATGGGCAGTTCTTC.

This chain links TRBV6-6 with TRBJ1-5; possible D gene TRBD1, 6 bases. There are 12 residues in the CDR3. From germline, CDR1 is MNHNY and CDR2 SVGAGI (reference sequence). V lost 10 bases and J 4 bases, leaving 11 bases between the germline ends. Written as DNA, the CDR3 is TGTGCCACCGCCCAGGGGAATCAGCCCCAGCATTTT. Its translation: CATAQGNQPQHF.

This chain uses TRBV5-1 with TRBJ1-2, with D unresolved. V was clipped by 3 bases and J by 8 bases, with 14 bases between them. This CDR3 has 13 residues. Germline V gives CDR1 SGHRS, CDR2 YFSETQ. CDR3 in amino acids: CASSSRLGEGYTF. The CDR3 DNA follows: TGCGCCAGCAGCTCCCGACTGGGTGAAGGCTACACCTTC.

The chain couples TRBV11-2 to TRBJ2-1, with a weak D call TRBD2 (6 bases). Germline CDR1 SGHAT, CDR2 FQNNGV. The germline V and J ends were trimmed by 3 bases and 3 bases, with 21 bases remaining between them. The length of the CDR3 is 18 residues. The CDR3 sequence: CASSFGGGASDFYNEQFF. The CDR3 coding sequence is TGTGCCAGCAGCTTCGGTGGAGGGGCTAGTGATTTCTACAATGAGCAGTTCTTC.

This sequence joins TRBV5-1 and TRBJ2-1, with 9 nucleotides matching TRBD2. Germline CDR1 and CDR2: SGHRS and YFSETQ. V shed 1 base, J shed 7 bases, and the junction held 12 bases outside the gene matches. This CDR3 region has 17 residues. The CDR3 DNA follows: TGCGCCAGCAGCTTGATTGGGACTAGCCTAAATTTAAATGAGCAGTTCTTC. Its translation: CASSLIGTSLNLNEQFF.

This chain joins TRBV5-5 and TRBJ2-5; the D gene could be TRBD1 or TRBD2 (5 bases each). The CDR3 spans 14 residues. Germline V lookup: CDR1 SGHKS, CDR2 YYEKEE (reference sequence). With 6 bases removed from V and 5 bases from J, the gap between germline ends came to 17 bases. The CDR3 coding sequence is TGTGCCAGCACCCGGGACCCTGACGAGGAGACCCAGTACTTC. It codes for CASTRDPDEETQYF. The entire variable domain, with the rest obtained from reference TRBV5-5 and TRBJ2-5, is as follows: DAGVTQSPTHLIKTRGQQVTLRCSPISGHKSVSWYQQVLGQGPQFIFQYYEKEERGRGNFPDRFSARQFPNYSSELNVNALLLGDSALYLCASTRDPDEETQYFGPGTRLLVL.

The CDR3 here is CSAKTSLRGWEQFF. The CDR3 DNA follows: TGCAGTGCTAAGACCTCACTTAGGGGATGGGAGCAGTTCTTC. The chain joins TRBV20-1 to TRBJ2-1; D may be TRBD1 (5 bases). Trimming stripped 4 bases from V and 10 bases from J, with 20 bases between. The CDR3 runs to 14 residues. Germline V gene lookup returns CDR1 DFQATT and CDR2 SNEGSKA (reference sequence).

The gene calls are TRBV20-1 and TRBJ2-5; perhaps TRBD2 as D (5 bases). CDR3 length equals 12 residues. Trimming took off 6 bases at V and 1 base at J, with 9 bases between the two ends. CDR1 and CDR2 from the germline V gene are DFQATT and SNEGSKA (reference sequence). CDR3 nucleotides: TGCAGTGCGCTAGCCATCCAAGAGACCCAGTACTTC. Residues: CSALAIQETQYF.

In its sample, this clonotype was seen a few times. This chain joins TRBV29-1 and TRBJ2-5, with a possible D match to TRBD1 (6 bases). The V gene lost 2 bases and the J gene lost 1 base, with 8 bases spanning the gap. Germline CDR1 and CDR2: SQVTM and ANQGSEA. This CDR3 comprises 13 residues. CDR3 bases: TGCAGCGTTGAACACAGGGTCCAAGAGACCCAGTACTTC. It is translated as CSVEHRVQETQYF.

A single count supports this clonotype. The genes are TRBV10-3 and TRBJ1-2; the D gene is possibly TRBD1 (6 bases). CDR1 and CDR2 from the germline V gene are ENHRY and SYGVKD. Trimming removed 6 bases from V and 3 bases from J, with 14 bases in between. The CDR3 contains 14 residues. The CDR3 DNA follows: TGTGCCATCAGCCCTCGGGGGGCGGACTATGGCTACACCTTC. This gives the protein CAISPRGADYGYTF.

The genes are TRBV7-2 and TRBJ1-1; tentative D call: TRBD1 (6 bases). The CDR3 spans 14 residues. Germline loops: CDR1 SGHTA, CDR2 FQGNSA. V shed 4 bases and J shed 5 bases, with 14 bases lying between them. CDR3 residues: CASSSGAVRTEAFF. The DNA of the CDR3 is TGTGCCAGCAGCTCGGGGGCCGTAAGGACTGAAGCTTTCTTT.

The chain recombines TRBV14 with TRBJ2-1; the D call may be TRBD1 or TRBD2 (5 bases each). Per the germline V gene, CDR1 is SGHDN and CDR2 is FVKESK. The CDR3 extends over 13 amino acids. V gave up 6 bases and J gave up 3 bases, with 9 bases separating them. CDR3 DNA: TGTGCCAGCAGTGAGGGGAACTACAATGAGCAGTTCTTC. This codes for CASSEGNYNEQFF.

V and J are TRBV5-1 and TRBJ2-1; 8 bases match TRBD1. The germline gives CDR1 SGHRS, CDR2 YFSETQ. After removal of 4 bases from V and 5 bases from J, the junction contained 8 bases not matched to a gene. The CDR3 is 15 amino acids. CDR3 sequence (DNA): TGCGCCAGCAGCCCCGGGCAGGGGGCCGACAATGAGCAGTTCTTC. Residues: CASSPGQGADNEQFF.

V usage is TRBV9 and J usage is TRBJ2-1, with D perhaps matching TRBD1 (5 bases). V was pared by 4 bases and J by 4 bases, with 12 bases between. This CDR3 comprises 14 residues. CDR1 and CDR2 (germline): SGDLS, YYNGEE. CDR3: CASSTGQGYNEQFF. Written as DNA, the CDR3 is TGTGCCAGCAGCACCGGTCAGGGATACAATGAGCAGTTCTTC.

The chain joins TRBV4-3 to TRBJ1-2; 10 positions match TRBD1. The germline V gene has CDR1 LGHNA and CDR2 YSLEER. With V trimmed by 4 bases and J by 1 base, 9 bases remained unmatched. This CDR3 spans 17 amino acids. CDR3 loop: CASSPGTGVNFNYGYTF. In nucleotides, the CDR3 is TGCGCCAGCAGCCCGGGGACAGGGGTGAACTTTAACTATGGCTACACCTTC.

Regarding this clonotype: At one of its ends the junction is not consistent with the germline gene, which may arise from a read error. The chain combines TRBV15 with TRBJ1-4; D remains ambiguous. There are 14 residues in the CDR3. From germline, CDR1 is LNHNV and CDR2 YYDKDF (reference sequence). CDR3 residues: CATSGDSPSEKLFF. CDR3 DNA: TGTGCCACCAGCGGAGATAGTCCGAGTGAAAAACTGTTTTTT. The full variable domain, completed using reference TRBV15 and TRBJ1-4, is DAMVIQNPRYQVTQFGKPVTLSCSQTLNHNVMYWYQQKSSQAPKLLFHYYDKDFNNEADTPDNFQSRRPNTSFCFLDIRSPGLGDTAMYLCATSGDSPSEKLFFGSGTQLSVL.

The chain combines TRBV11-2 with TRBJ1-5; no clear D gene. V lost 0 bases to trimming and J lost 7 bases, with 7 bases between them. The CDR3 contains 13 residues. Germline CDR1 is SGHAT and CDR2 is FQNNGV. The CDR3 DNA reads as TGTGCCAGCAGCTTAGAGAATCGGCAGCCCCAGCATTTT. Residues: CASSLENRQPQHF.